The TCR beta chain described here comes from a study of T cells in Graves' hyperthyroidism and ophthalmopathy. This clonotype has ten or more counts. The V gene's germline CDR1 is SGHRS and CDR2 YFSETQ. After removal of 4 bases from V and 9 bases from J, the junction contained 7 bases not matched to a gene. This CDR3 has 13 residues. Graves' hyperthyroidism showing no ophthalmopathy progression within 18 months was considered stable. Patients with uncontrolled infections, other autoimmune diseases, pregnancy or lactation were excluded. Diagnoses used clinical symptoms, serum thyroxine and TRAb, thyroid ultrasound and orbital computed tomography. PBMCs were obtained from under 13 ml fresh peripheral blood. RNA transcripts served as the template for amplifying TCR beta CDR3 regions. With the HTBI primer set, the TCR CDR3 went through a first round of RT-PCR. Via MiXCR, TCRdb re-called the multiplex PCR reads, giving one row per CDR3 protein. The data show around 620,000 distinct CDR3 sequences, under 20% seen once.

This clonotype originated in a woman in her twenties or thirties with Graves' hyperthyroidism. Input material: blood. V usage is TRBV5-1 and J usage is TRBJ2-1, with TRBD1 matching over 7 bases. CDR3 nucleotides: TGCGCCAGCAGCACCGGACAGGCTGGTGAGCAGTTCTTC. This encodes CASSTGQAGEQFF.